The rows below give T cell receptor beta chains drawn from one sample of a study of T cells in Graves' hyperthyroidism and ophthalmopathy. TCRdb reprocessed the multiplex PCR reads with MiXCR, giving one entry per CDR3 protein. The repertoire consists of about 99,000 distinct CDR3 sequences, with around 50% occurring once and the leading ten covering roughly 24%. Input material: blood. Receptors were obtained from a man aged 35 to 55 with Graves' hyperthyroidism. The CDR3 runs from the conserved cysteine through the conserved F or W. D genes are given only for firm matches. Some rows have no size entry. The others give once, few or many, or a class for an expanded clone.

v_gene	j_gene	abundance	d_gene	CDR3aa	CDR3nt
TRBV11-2	TRBJ1-1	NA	NA	CASSLVGSEAFF	TGTGCCAGCAGCTTAGTGGGGTCTGAAGCTTTCTTT
TRBV9	TRBJ1-3	many	NA	CASSVASYSGNTIYF	TGTGCCAGCAGCGTAGCTAGCTACTCTGGAAACACCATATATTTT
TRBV7-3	TRBJ2-2	NA	NA	CASSPKWGGRGELFF	TGTGCCAGCAGCCCAAAGTGGGGGGGCCGAGGGGAGCTGTTTTTT
TRBV2	TRBJ1-1	few	NA	CARVLNTEAFF	TGTGCCCGGGTGTTGAACACTGAAGCTTTCTTT
TRBV29-1	TRBJ2-7	NA	NA	CSVRGTYEQYF	TGCAGCGTCAGGGGAACCTACGAGCAGTACTTC
TRBV19	TRBJ2-1	many	NA	CASSITAEQFF	TGTGCCAGTAGTATAACGGCAGAGCAGTTCTTC
TRBV19	TRBJ1-5	many	TRBD1	CASSGTGLYSNQPQHF	TGTGCCAGTAGTGGGACAGGGCTATATAGCAATCAGCCCCAGCATTTT
TRBV15	TRBJ2-7	once	NA	CATRPTGTYEQYF	TGTGCTACCCGGCCTACTGGCACCTACGAGCAGTACTTC
TRBV7-2	TRBJ2-7	many	NA	CASSLSEGYEQYF	TGTGCCAGCAGCTTAAGCGAGGGCTACGAGCAGTACTTC
TRBV11-2	TRBJ2-1	NA	NA	CASSLWRGYEQFF	TGTGCCAGCAGCTTATGGAGGGGTTATGAGCAGTTCTTC
TRBV7-6	TRBJ2-6	NA	NA	CASSLEPGQGANVLTF	TGTGCCAGCAGCTTAGAACCAGGACAGGGGGCCAACGTCCTGACTTTC
TRBV5-4	TRBJ2-1	many	NA	CASSPGDDYNEQFF	TGTGCCAGCAGCCCGGGGGACGATTACAATGAGCAGTTCTTC
TRBV20-1	TRBJ1-5	NA	NA	CSAQGLAGAVGNEPQHF	TGCAGTGCCCAGGGTCTCGCGGGAGCGGTAGGCAATGAGCCCCAGCATTTT
TRBV30	TRBJ1-1	NA	NA	CAWVGSYEAVF	TGTGCCTGGGTGGGGTCCTACGAAGCTGTCTTT
TRBV2	TRBJ1-1	NA	TRBD1	CASSQGTGMNTEAFF	TGTGCCAGCAGCCAAGGGACAGGGATGAACACTGAAGCTTTCTTT
TRBV7-7	TRBJ2-1	NA	TRBD2	CAERATGGANEQFF	TGTGCCGAGCGGGCCACGGGAGGGGCAAATGAGCAGTTCTTC
TRBV20-1	TRBJ2-3	NA	NA	CSARIVGGAGSTDTQYF	TGCAGTGCTAGGATTGTGGGGGGGGCCGGAAGCACAGATACGCAGTATTTT
TRBV3-1	TRBJ2-1	NA	NA	CASSQMSEQFF	TGTGCCAGCAGCCAAATGTCTGAGCAGTTCTTC
TRBV7-9	TRBJ2-5	many	NA	CTSSHSTGGGETQYF	TGTACCAGCAGCCACTCAACAGGGGGGGGGGAGACCCAGTACTTC
TRBV2	TRBJ1-2	NA	TRBD1	CASSPDRGQGHTF	TGTGCCAGCAGTCCGGACAGGGGGCAAGGCCACACTTTC
TRBV7-2	TRBJ2-1	NA	TRBD2	CASSLVGTNGYPTLYNEQFF	TGTGCCAGCAGCTTAGTGGGGACTAACGGATACCCCACCCTTTACAATGAACAGTTCTTC
TRBV7-2	TRBJ2-7	NA	TRBD2	CASSPRTPHASRELAGVTQYF	TGTGCCAGCAGCCCGCGGACGCCGCACGCCTCCAGGGAACTAGCGGGAGTTACGCAGTACTTC
TRBV19	TRBJ1-2	many	NA	CASRQDSNYGYTF	TGTGCCAGTCGACAGGACAGTAACTATGGCTACACCTTC
TRBV9	TRBJ2-3	many	TRBD2	CASSVVGSGGSDTQYF	TGTGCCAGCAGCGTAGTAGGTAGCGGGGGGTCAGATACGCAGTATTTT
TRBV18	TRBJ2-7	NA	NA	CASSPGRTAREQYF	TGTGCCAGCTCACCAGGCAGGACCGCTCGCGAGCAGTACTTC
TRBV29-1	TRBJ2-1	NA	TRBD2	CSPIGTSVHNEQFF	TGCAGTCCGATTGGGACTAGCGTCCACAATGAGCAGTTCTTC
TRBV10-2	TRBJ2-5	once	TRBD2	CASSDALAGGRQTQYF	TGCGCCAGCAGTGACGCGCTAGCGGGGGGGAGGCAGACCCAGTACTTC
TRBV20-1	TRBJ2-4	many	NA	CSASGRDHIQYF	TGCAGTGCTAGCGGGAGAGACCACATTCAGTACTTC